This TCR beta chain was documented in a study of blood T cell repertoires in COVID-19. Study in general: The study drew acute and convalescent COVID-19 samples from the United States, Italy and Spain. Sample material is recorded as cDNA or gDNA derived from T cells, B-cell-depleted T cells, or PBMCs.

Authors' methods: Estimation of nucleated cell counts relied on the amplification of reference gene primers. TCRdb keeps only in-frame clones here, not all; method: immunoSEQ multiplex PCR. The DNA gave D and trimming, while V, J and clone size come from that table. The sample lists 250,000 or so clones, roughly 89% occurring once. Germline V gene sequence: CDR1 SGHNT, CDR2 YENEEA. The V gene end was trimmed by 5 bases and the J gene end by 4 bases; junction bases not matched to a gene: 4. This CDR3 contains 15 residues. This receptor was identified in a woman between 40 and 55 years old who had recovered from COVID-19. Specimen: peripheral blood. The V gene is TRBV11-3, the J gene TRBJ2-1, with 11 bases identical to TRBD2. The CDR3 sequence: CASSPRLAGYNEQFF. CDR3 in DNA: TGTGCCAGCAGCCCCAGACTAGCGGGATACAATGAGCAGTTCTTC.